The 16 T cell receptor beta chains in this list originate from one sample, sequenced in a study of PD-1 blockade in classical Hodgkin lymphoma. Method: immunoSEQ multiplex PCR; TCRdb's copy keeps in-frame clones and lacks some. The repertoire holds around 11,000 clones, with about 70% as singletons. Time point meaning: cycle 4 day 1 (C4D1), after 5 to 7 weeks of nivolumab. Each of the patients experienced relapse following autologous stem cell transplantation, and their brentuximab vedotin exposure differed. Purification of CD4+ T cells from thawed PBMCs was achieved by magnetic negative selection. Sequencing was performed on CD4+ T cells from blood, taken before the fourth cycle of nivolumab. The receptors originated from a human donor with classical Hodgkin lymphoma.

The chain uses TRBV2 and TRBJ2-1; TRBD1 agrees at 8 bases. CDR1 is SNHLY and CDR2 is FYNNEI in the germline V gene. The length of the CDR3 is 15 residues. The J segment lost 10 bases and the V segment lost 6 bases, leaving 14 bases of the junction unmatched. The chain's CDR3 is CASRDGTGKFGEQFF. CDR3 bases: TGTGCCAGCAGGGACGGGACAGGAAAATTTGGAGAGCAGTTCTTC.

The chain recombines TRBV7-3 with TRBJ2-5; D is undetermined. The V and J ends lost 5 bases and 5 bases respectively, with 12 bases between them. The CDR3 is 13 residues long. Per germline, CDR1 SGHTA and CDR2 FQGTGA. The CDR3 loop is CASSPEHRETQYF. For the CDR3, the DNA is TGTGCCAGCAGCCCTGAACACCGGGAGACCCAGTACTTC.

This chain joins TRBV7-8 and TRBJ1-2, with a possible D match to TRBD1 (5 bases). V lost 5 bases and J 5 bases, leaving 15 bases between the germline ends. CDR3 length: 14 amino acids. Germline loops: CDR1 SGHVS, CDR2 FQNEAQ. CDR3 bases: TGTGCCAGCAGCCCGGGGGGGACTCCGTATGGCTACACCTTC. It translates to CASSPGGTPYGYTF.

V usage is TRBV5-8 and J usage is TRBJ1-3; TRBD1 is a possible D gene (6 bases). CDR3 length: 14 amino acids. V was clipped by 2 bases and J by 5 bases, with 11 bases between them. The germline CDR1 and CDR2 sequences are SGHTS and YDEGEE. CDR3 protein: CASSFRTARNTIYF. CDR3 nucleotides: TGTGCCAGCAGCTTCAGGACAGCTCGAAACACCATATATTTT.

The chain couples TRBV9 to TRBJ2-7; D is tentatively TRBD1 or TRBD2 (5 bases each). In germline, CDR1 is SGDLS, CDR2 YYNGEE. V dropped 3 bases and J dropped 1 base, with 11 bases sitting between them. This CDR3 is 14 amino acids long. The CDR3 protein is CASSARDQSYEQYF. CDR3 DNA sequence: TGTGCCAGCAGCGCGAGGGACCAATCCTACGAGCAGTACTTC.

This clone was picked up a small number of times. This chain uses TRBV5-1 with TRBJ2-5, with D possibly being TRBD1 (7 bases). Germline CDR1 and CDR2: SGHRS and YFSETQ. The CDR3 length is 14 residues. Deletions cut 0 bases from V and 3 bases from J, with 9 bases between. In nucleotides, the CDR3 is TGCGCCAGCAGCTTGGGCGGGACAGAAGAGACCCAGTACTTC. Its protein product is CASSLGGTEETQYF.

J is TRBJ1-1 and V is TRBV6-6; D is undetermined. The CDR3 contains 15 residues. Germline CDR1 reads MNHNY; CDR2 reads SVGAGI (reference sequence). Trimming took off 7 bases at V and 1 base at J, with 16 bases between the two ends. The CDR3, as DNA: TGTGCCAGCAAAGTAGGAAGCCCGACGAACACTGAAGCTTTCTTT. It codes for CASKVGSPTNTEAFF.

The chain links TRBV9 to TRBJ2-1; D possibly matches TRBD1 or TRBD2 (5 bases each). The CDR3 runs to 16 residues. The germline V and J ends were trimmed by 0 bases and 0 bases, with 10 bases remaining between them. Germline V lookup: CDR1 SGDLS, CDR2 YYNGEE. The DNA of the CDR3 is TGTGCCAGCAGCGTAGGGGCAGGGACCTCCTACAATGAGCAGTTCTTC. Encoded protein: CASSVGAGTSYNEQFF.

This clone has only one observation. The genes are TRBV2 and TRBJ1-2; the D is unclear. The V end lost 1 base, the J end lost 3 bases, and 12 bases lay between the germline ends. This CDR3 is 15 amino acids long. The germline V gene encodes CDR1 SNHLY and CDR2 FYNNEI. As DNA, the CDR3 is TGTGCCAGCAGTGAAGAACTTCTTTCGGACTATGGCTACACCTTC. Residues: CASSEELLSDYGYTF.

V usage is TRBV10-3 and J usage is TRBJ2-1, with TRBD1 matching over 11 bases. V lost 8 bases, J lost 3 bases, and 0 bases stayed unmatched. From germline, CDR1 is ENHRY and CDR2 SYGVKD. The CDR3 loop spans 13 amino acids. The CDR3 region has the DNA TGTGCCATCGGGACAGGGGGCTACAATGAGCAGTTCTTC. It specifies CAIGTGGYNEQFF.

The rearrangement links TRBV5-6 to TRBJ1-1; D is unclear. Trimming stripped 2 bases from V and 3 bases from J, with 11 bases between. The CDR3 spans 14 residues. In germline, CDR1 is SGHDT, CDR2 YYEEEE. CDR3 nucleotide sequence: TGTGCCAGCAGCTTTAATGGTGAGGACACTGAAGCTTTCTTT. Translation: CASSFNGEDTEAFF.

The gene calls are TRBV7-6 and TRBJ2-5; D call uncertain. Trimming removed 1 base from V and 6 bases from J, with 3 bases in between. This CDR3 is 11 amino acids long. Per germline, CDR1 SGHVS and CDR2 FNYEAQ. The chain's CDR3 is CASSLGQTQYF. The CDR3 DNA is TGTGCCAGCAGCTTAGGCCAGACCCAGTACTTC.

The chain carries TRBV4-1 and TRBJ1-5, with 7 bases lining up with TRBD1. The J segment lost 4 bases and the V segment lost 4 bases, leaving 7 bases of the junction unmatched. The CDR3 runs to 15 residues. Germline values: CDR1 MGHRA, CDR2 YSYEKL. The CDR3: CASSLWEGQNQPQHF. In DNA form, the CDR3 reads TGCGCCAGCAGCCTATGGGAGGGACAGAATCAGCCCCAGCATTTT.

This chain joins TRBV7-6 and TRBJ2-3; D call uncertain. CDR3 length: 15 amino acids. Germline CDR1 reads SGHVS; CDR2 reads FNYEAQ. The V and J ends lost 0 bases and 5 bases respectively, with 12 bases between them. CDR3 nucleotides: TGTGCCAGCAGCTTAGCGCACCGATCTGGAGATACGCAGTATTTT. Translated, it gives CASSLAHRSGDTQYF.

The V call is TRBV6-1, the J call TRBJ2-7; D gene ambiguous. This CDR3 has 12 residues. V shed 0 bases and J shed 3 bases, with 3 bases lying between them. Germline assignment: CDR1 MNHNS and CDR2 SASEGT. The CDR3 nucleotides are TGTGCCAGCAGTGAAGCGCGCTACGAGCAGTACTTC. It encodes CASSEARYEQYF.

The gene calls are TRBV6-6 and TRBJ2-3, with D unresolved. CDR3 length: 13 amino acids. CDR1 and CDR2 (germline): MNHNY, SVGAGI (reference sequence). V lost 5 bases and J lost 1, with 7 bases in between. CDR3 nucleotides: TGTGCCAGCAGTAGCGTACGCACAGATACGCAGTATTTT. It translates to CASSSVRTDTQYF.